Following are 20 T cell receptor beta chains from one sample sequenced in a study of T cell responses to AZD1222 COVID-19 vaccine. The table came from immunoSEQ multiplex PCR; TCRdb's copy has only in-frame clones and leaves some out. The sample carries about 160,000 clones, roughly 94% recorded once. The material sequenced was peripheral blood, taken on day 0 of MenACWY control vaccination. These receptors all come from an adult in good health.

J is TRBJ2-1 and V is TRBV30, with D perhaps matching TRBD2 (5 bases). With 0 bases removed from V and 4 bases from J, the gap between germline ends came to 7 bases. Per the germline V gene, CDR1 is GTSNPN and CDR2 is SVGIG (reference sequence). The CDR3 sequence is 13 residues long. CDR3 nucleotide sequence: TGTGCCTGGAGTGTAGGCGGGTACAATGAGCAGTTCTTC. Its protein is CAWSVGGYNEQFF.

The V and J genes are TRBV6-2 or TRBV6-3 and TRBJ1-1; D is possibly TRBD1 (5 bases). V was shortened by 6 bases and J by 1 base, with 12 bases between the two germline ends. The CDR3 length is 14 residues. CDR1 MNHEY and CDR2 SVGEGT come from the germline V gene. The CDR3 DNA sequence: TGTGCCAGCAGCCCTGGAAGGGGGAACACTGAAGCTTTCTTT. Translated: CASSPGRGNTEAFF.

This chain links TRBV19 with TRBJ1-5; D not certain. CDR3 length: 16 amino acids. CDR1 LNHDA and CDR2 SQIVND come from the germline V gene (reference sequence). The V and J ends lost 5 bases and 2 bases respectively, with 16 bases between them. The CDR3 sequence: CASSAVRVVGNQPQHF. Written as DNA, the CDR3 is TGTGCCAGTAGTGCCGTAAGAGTGGTTGGCAATCAGCCCCAGCATTTT. Full variable domain (missing parts from reference TRBV19 and TRBJ1-5): DGGITQSPKYLFRKEGQNVTLSCEQNLNHDAMYWYRQDPGQGLRLIYYSQIVNDFQKGDIAEGYSVSREKKESFPLTVTSAQKNPTAFYLCASSAVRVVGNQPQHFGDGTRLSIL.

V and J are TRBV11-3 and TRBJ1-3, with D possibly TRBD1 on 5 matching bases. CDR1 is SGHNT and CDR2 is YENEEA in the germline V gene. The CDR3 runs to 17 residues. Deletions cut 1 base from V and 0 bases from J, with 13 bases between. CDR3 DNA sequence: TGTGCCAGCAGCTTAGTTGCTGGGACGGGCTCTGGAAACACCATATATTTT. This codes for CASSLVAGTGSGNTIYF.

The chain is built from TRBV9 and TRBJ2-5, with D hard to call. V was cut by 4 bases and J by 2 bases, with 9 bases left in between. The germline V gene encodes CDR1 SGDLS and CDR2 YYNGEE. The CDR3 is made up of 13 amino acids. As DNA, the CDR3 is TGTGCCAGCAGCATGGACGTACAAGAGACCCAGTACTTC. Translated: CASSMDVQETQYF.

The rearrangement links TRBV27 to TRBJ2-7, with 10 nucleotides matching TRBD1. With 3 bases clipped from V and 7 bases from J, the junction kept 9 bases outside the gene matches. In germline, CDR1 is MNHEY, CDR2 SMNVEV (reference sequence). The CDR3 has 15 residues. The CDR3 DNA sequence: TGTGCCAGCAGTTTCCGGAGGACAGGGGGAGGGGAGCAGTACTTC. This encodes CASSFRRTGGGEQYF.

This chain joins TRBV18 and TRBJ2-3; perhaps TRBD2 as D (6 bases). This CDR3 spans 15 amino acids. The germline V gene encodes CDR1 KGHSH and CDR2 LQKENI. V dropped 5 bases and J dropped 4 bases, with 16 bases sitting between them. CDR3 sequence reads: CASSAGSVRADTQYF. The DNA of the CDR3 is TGTGCCAGCTCAGCGGGATCAGTGAGGGCAGATACGCAGTATTTT.

The rearrangement links TRBV14 to TRBJ2-7; D unclear. The CDR3 has 11 amino acids. The germline V gene encodes CDR1 SGHDN and CDR2 FVKESK. V dropped 2 bases and J dropped 3 bases, with 2 bases sitting between them. This CDR3 is CASSQIYEQYF. The CDR3 nucleotides read TGTGCCAGCAGCCAAATCTACGAGCAGTACTTC.

The rearrangement uses TRBV19 and TRBJ1-5, with D maybe TRBD1 (5 bases). Between the trimmed V and J ends, which lost 7 bases and 2 bases, there was a span of 21 bases. The CDR3 is 17 residues long. CDR1 is LNHDA, CDR2 SQIVND, per germline (reference sequence). CDR3 sequence reads: CASTPQVGALGNQPQHF. DNA of the CDR3: TGTGCCAGTACTCCCCAGGTAGGGGCTCTTGGCAATCAGCCCCAGCATTTT.

The V and J genes are TRBV11-3 and TRBJ2-2, with 14 bases fitting TRBD2. The CDR3 totals 17 residues. CDR1 is SGHNT and CDR2 is YENEEA in the germline V gene. The V and J ends lost 6 bases and 6 bases, in that order; junction bases with no gene match: 9. This chain's CDR3 is CASSVGSGLAGAGELFF. CDR3 DNA: TGTGCCAGCAGTGTAGGGTCGGGACTAGCGGGAGCCGGGGAGCTGTTTTTT.

V is TRBV5-6 and J is TRBJ1-4; D gene unclear. Trimming pared 1 base from V and 1 base from J, leaving 11 bases between. CDR3 size: 16 residues. CDR1 and CDR2 (germline): SGHDT, YYEEEE. CDR3 nucleotides: TGTGCCAGCAGCTTGTCATTTCCTAGAACTAATGAAAAACTGTTTTTT. Translated: CASSLSFPRTNEKLFF.

V is TRBV7-9 and J is TRBJ2-7, with D tentatively TRBD1 or TRBD2 (5 bases each). Germline V gene data show CDR1 as SEHNR and CDR2 as FQNEAQ (reference sequence). The CDR3 sequence is 14 residues long. V gave up 5 bases and J gave up 4 bases, with 15 bases separating them. The CDR3 reads CASSPGEGNYEQYF. CDR3 DNA: TGTGCCAGCAGCCCCGGAGAGGGGAATTACGAGCAGTACTTC.

The chain combines TRBV6-4 with TRBJ1-1, with a possible D match to TRBD1 (5 bases). The CDR3 length is 14 residues. Trimming left V 8 bases short and J 1 base short, with 14 bases between. Germline CDR1 is MRHNA and CDR2 is SNTAGT. The CDR3 is CASSPGASNTEAFF. The CDR3 region has the DNA TGTGCCAGCTCCCCTGGGGCTTCGAACACTGAAGCTTTCTTT.

The V and J genes are TRBV28 and TRBJ2-3; D not certain. This CDR3 is 12 amino acids long. Germline V gene lookup returns CDR1 MDHEN and CDR2 SYDVKM. The ends were cut back, 8 bases at V and 2 bases at J, with 8 bases in the middle. As DNA, the CDR3 is TGTGCCAGCGCCTTGAACACAGATACGCAGTATTTT. This gives the protein CASALNTDTQYF.

The chain combines TRBV5-1 with TRBJ1-4; 10 bases fit TRBD1. The CDR3 is made up of 16 amino acids. Trimming removed 3 bases from V and 2 bases from J; junction bases left unmatched: 4. From germline, CDR1 is SGHRS and CDR2 YFSETQ. CDR3: CASSWDRGFTNEKLFF. The CDR3 nucleotides read TGCGCCAGCAGCTGGGACAGGGGCTTCACTAATGAAAAACTGTTTTTT.

This chain connects TRBV29-1 to TRBJ1-5, with D possibly TRBD1 on 5 matching bases. This CDR3 contains 13 residues. The germline V gene encodes CDR1 SQVTM and CDR2 ANQGSEA. The ends were cut back, 4 bases at V and 7 bases at J, with 14 bases in the middle. CDR3 residues: CSVAGARGQPQHF. The CDR3 DNA is TGCAGCGTTGCCGGGGCCCGGGGACAGCCCCAGCATTTT.

The chain couples TRBV6-5 to TRBJ1-3, with 7 bases fitting TRBD1. Germline loops: CDR1 MNHEY, CDR2 SVGAGI. Losses at the gene ends were 4 bases for V and 10 bases for J; bases not matched to a gene: 4. The CDR3 loop spans 12 amino acids. CDR3 in amino acids: CASSSRTGTIYF. The CDR3 DNA follows: TGTGCCAGCAGTTCCAGGACAGGTACCATATATTTT.

CDR3 region: CASSFSRFGENTEAFF. The CDR3 DNA is TGTGCCAGCAGCTTTTCTCGATTTGGGGAGAACACTGAAGCTTTCTTT. The gene calls are TRBV7-2 and TRBJ1-1; no firm D call. The CDR3 length is 16 residues. Trimming removed 3 bases from V and 1 base from J, with 15 bases in between. CDR1 is SGHTA and CDR2 is FQGNSA in the germline V gene.

The chain carries TRBV14 and TRBJ1-2, with D perhaps TRBD1 (5 bases). The germline gives CDR1 SGHDN, CDR2 FVKESK. V gave up 11 bases and J gave up 4 bases, with 14 bases separating them. This CDR3 region has 12 residues. CDR3 DNA sequence: TGTGCCCCCGGGGCCGAAGTCTATGGCTACACCTTC. This sequence encodes CAPGAEVYGYTF.

CDR3 bases: TGTGCCAGCAGTGAAGCGGGTCCCACTGAAGCTTTCTTT. Amino acids: CASSEAGPTEAFF. This sequence joins TRBV6-1 and TRBJ1-1, with no clear D. The V gene lost 0 bases and the J gene lost 4 bases, with 6 bases spanning the gap. Germline CDR1 and CDR2: MNHNS and SASEGT. The CDR3 length is 13 residues.